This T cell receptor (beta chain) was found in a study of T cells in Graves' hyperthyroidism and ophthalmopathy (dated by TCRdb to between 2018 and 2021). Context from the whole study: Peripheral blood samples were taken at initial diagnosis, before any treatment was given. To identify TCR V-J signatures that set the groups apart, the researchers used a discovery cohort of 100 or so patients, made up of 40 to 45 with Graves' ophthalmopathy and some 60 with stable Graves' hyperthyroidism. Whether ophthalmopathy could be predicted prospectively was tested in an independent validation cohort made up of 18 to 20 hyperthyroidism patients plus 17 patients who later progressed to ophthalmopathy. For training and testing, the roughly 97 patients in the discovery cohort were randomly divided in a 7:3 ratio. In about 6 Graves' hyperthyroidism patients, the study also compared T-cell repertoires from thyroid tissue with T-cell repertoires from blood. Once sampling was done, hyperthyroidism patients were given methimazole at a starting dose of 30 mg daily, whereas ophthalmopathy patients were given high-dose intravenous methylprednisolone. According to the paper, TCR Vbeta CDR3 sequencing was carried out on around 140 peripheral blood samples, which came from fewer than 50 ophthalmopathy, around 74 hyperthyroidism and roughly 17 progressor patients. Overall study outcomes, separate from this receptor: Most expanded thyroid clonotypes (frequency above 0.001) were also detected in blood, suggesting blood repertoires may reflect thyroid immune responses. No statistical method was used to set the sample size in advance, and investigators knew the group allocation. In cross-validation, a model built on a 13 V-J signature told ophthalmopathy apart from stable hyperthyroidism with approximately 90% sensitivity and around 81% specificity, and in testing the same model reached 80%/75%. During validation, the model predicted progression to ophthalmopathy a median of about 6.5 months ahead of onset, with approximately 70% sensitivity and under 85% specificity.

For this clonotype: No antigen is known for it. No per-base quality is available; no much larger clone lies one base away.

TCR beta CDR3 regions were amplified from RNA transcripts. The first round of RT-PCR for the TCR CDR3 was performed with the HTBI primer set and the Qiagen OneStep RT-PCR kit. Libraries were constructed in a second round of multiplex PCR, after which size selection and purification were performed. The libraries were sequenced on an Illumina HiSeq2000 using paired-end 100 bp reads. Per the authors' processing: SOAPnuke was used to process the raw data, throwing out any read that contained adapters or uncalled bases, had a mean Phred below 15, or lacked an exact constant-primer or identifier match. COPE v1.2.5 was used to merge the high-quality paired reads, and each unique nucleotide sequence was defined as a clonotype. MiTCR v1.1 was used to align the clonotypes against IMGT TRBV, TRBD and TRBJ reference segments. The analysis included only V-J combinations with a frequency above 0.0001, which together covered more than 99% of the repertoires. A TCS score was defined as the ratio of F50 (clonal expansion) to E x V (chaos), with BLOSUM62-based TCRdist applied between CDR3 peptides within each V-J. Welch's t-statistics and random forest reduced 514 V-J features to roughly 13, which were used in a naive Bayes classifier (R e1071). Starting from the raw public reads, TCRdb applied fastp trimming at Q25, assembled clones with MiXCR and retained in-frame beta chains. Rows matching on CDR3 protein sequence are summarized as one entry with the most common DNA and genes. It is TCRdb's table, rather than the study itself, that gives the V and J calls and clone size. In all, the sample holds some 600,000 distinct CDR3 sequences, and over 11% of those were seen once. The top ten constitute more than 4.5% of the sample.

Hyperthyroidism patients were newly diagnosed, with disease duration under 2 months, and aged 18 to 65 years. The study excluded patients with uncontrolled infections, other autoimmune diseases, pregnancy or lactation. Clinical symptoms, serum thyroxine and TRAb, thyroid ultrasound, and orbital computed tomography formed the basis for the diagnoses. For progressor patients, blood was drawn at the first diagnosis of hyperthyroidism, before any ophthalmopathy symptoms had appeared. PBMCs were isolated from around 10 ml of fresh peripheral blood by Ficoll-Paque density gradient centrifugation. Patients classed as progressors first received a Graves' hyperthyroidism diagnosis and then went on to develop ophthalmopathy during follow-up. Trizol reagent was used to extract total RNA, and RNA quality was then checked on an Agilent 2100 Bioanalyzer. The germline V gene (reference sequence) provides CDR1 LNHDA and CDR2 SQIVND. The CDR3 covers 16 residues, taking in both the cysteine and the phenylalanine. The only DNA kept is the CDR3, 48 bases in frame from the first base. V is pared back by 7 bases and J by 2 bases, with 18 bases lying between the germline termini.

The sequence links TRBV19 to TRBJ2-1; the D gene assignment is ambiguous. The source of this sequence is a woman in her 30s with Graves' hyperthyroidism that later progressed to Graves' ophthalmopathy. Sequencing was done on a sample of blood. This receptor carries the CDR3 CASTSYVNRTYNEQFF. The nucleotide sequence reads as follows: TGTGCCAGTACCTCATACGTGAACAGAACCTACAATGAGCAGTTCTTC.